This TCR beta chain was found in a study of shared clonotypes between healthy human individuals. The CDR3 extends over 16 amino acids. J was trimmed by 6 bases and V by 0 bases; bases with no gene match: 5. Looked up from germline, CDR1 is MNHEY and CDR2 is SVGAGI. The table came from immunoSEQ multiplex PCR; TCRdb's copy has only in-frame clones and leaves some out. The table includes about 2.3 million clones, more than 80% detected once. The TCR was taken from a man aged 18 to 30 in good health. Some clones in this sample may be carry-over from other donors' samples. V gene TRBV6-5 combines with J gene TRBJ1-2; 12 nucleotides align to TRBD1. The specimen sequenced was naive CD4+ T cells from PBMCs. The subset here: CD45RA+ positively selected. The DNA for the CDR3 is TGTGCCAGCAGTTACTCTGGGGGGACAGGGGGCCATGGCTACACCTTC. Amino acids: CASSYSGGTGGHGYTF.